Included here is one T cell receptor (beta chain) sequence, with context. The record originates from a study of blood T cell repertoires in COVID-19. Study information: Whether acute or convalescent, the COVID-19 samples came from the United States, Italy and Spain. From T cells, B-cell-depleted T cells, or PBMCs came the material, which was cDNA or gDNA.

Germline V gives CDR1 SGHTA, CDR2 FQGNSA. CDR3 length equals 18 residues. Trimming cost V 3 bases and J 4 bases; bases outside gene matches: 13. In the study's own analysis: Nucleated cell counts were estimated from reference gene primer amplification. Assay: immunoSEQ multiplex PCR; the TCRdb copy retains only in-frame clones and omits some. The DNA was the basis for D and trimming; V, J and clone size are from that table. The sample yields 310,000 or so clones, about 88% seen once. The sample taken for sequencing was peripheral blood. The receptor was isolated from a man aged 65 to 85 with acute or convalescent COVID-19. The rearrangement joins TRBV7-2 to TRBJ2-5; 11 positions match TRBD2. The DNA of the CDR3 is TGTGCCAGCAGCTTTTGGTTTAGCGGGGGGGCCGGGAGAGAGACCCAGTACTTC. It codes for CASSFWFSGGAGRETQYF.